This entry lists 32 T cell receptor beta chains sequenced from one sample in a study of CD8 T cells in ankylosing spondylitis. One entry per CDR3 protein results from TCRdb running MiXCR on the 5' RACE reads. Here the sample spans fewer than 180,000 distinct CDR3 sequences, around 42% being singletons. Sequenced material: synovial fluid, either unsorted or a sorted T cell fraction (not recorded which). These receptors came from a male donor with ankylosing spondylitis.

In this sample, this clonotype turned up many times. This chain connects TRBV28 to TRBJ1-1; no firm D call. V gave up 10 bases and J gave up 0 bases, with 12 bases separating them. Germline-derived CDR1 and CDR2 are MDHEN and SYDVKM. The CDR3 is made up of 13 amino acids. CDR3 region: CATTNQVNTEAFF. Here the CDR3 DNA reads TGTGCCACCACCAACCAGGTGAACACTGAAGCTTTCTTT.

CDR3 in DNA: TGTGCCAGCAGTGCTAGCGGGAGTGGGCTTGAGCAGTTCTTC. The encoded protein is CASSASGSGLEQFF. This rearrangement joins TRBV6-4 to TRBJ2-1; 10 positions match TRBD2. Germline V gene lookup returns CDR1 MRHNA and CDR2 SNTAGT. The CDR3 extends over 14 amino acids. V shed 4 bases and J 9 bases; nucleotides not matched to a gene: 6.

The chain recombines TRBV12-3 or TRBV12-4 with TRBJ2-1, with D perhaps matching TRBD2 (6 bases). The V and J ends lost 3 bases and 4 bases respectively, with 16 bases between them. This CDR3 region has 16 residues. CDR3 bases: TGTGCCAGCAGTTTTTGGGCTAGCGTAAATTACAATGAGCAGTTCTTC. Its protein is CASSFWASVNYNEQFF.

The rearrangement links TRBV12-3 or TRBV12-4 to TRBJ1-4, with a possible D match to TRBD1 (6 bases). The V end lost 6 bases, the J end lost 8 bases, and 19 bases lay between the germline ends. This CDR3 is built from 15 residues. CDR3 DNA sequence: TGTGCCAGCAGCCTAGGGAGACGGGGGGCAGAAAAACTGTTTTTT. Its translation is CASSLGRRGAEKLFF.

V is TRBV4-2 and J is TRBJ2-1; D is possibly TRBD1 or TRBD2 (5 bases each). Germline V gene lookup returns CDR1 LGHNA and CDR2 YNFKEQ. V was shortened by 5 bases and J by 4 bases, with 15 bases between the two germline ends. This CDR3 region has 15 residues. CDR3 sequence reads: CASSAFPGPYNEQFF. The CDR3 bases are TGTGCCAGCAGCGCCTTCCCGGGACCTTACAATGAGCAGTTCTTC.

The V gene is TRBV15, the J gene TRBJ2-7; TRBD2 might be the D (6 bases). Germline V gene data show CDR1 as LNHNV and CDR2 as YYDKDF (reference sequence). Trimming took 5 bases from V and 2 from J, leaving 10 bases between them. CDR3 length: 13 residues. The CDR3 DNA follows: TGTGCCACCAGCGGAAGACTAGCCTACGAGCAGTACTTC. This codes for CATSGRLAYEQYF.

The chain uses TRBV6-4 and TRBJ2-3; 10 bases are a match to TRBD2. CDR1 is MRHNA and CDR2 is SNTAGT in the germline V gene. With V trimmed by 3 bases and J by 5 bases, 5 bases remained unmatched. The CDR3 spans 15 residues. The CDR3 region has the DNA TGTGCCAGCAGTGATCAAGCGGGGGGGCAAGATACGCAGTATTTT. Amino acid sequence: CASSDQAGGQDTQYF.

V is TRBV10-3 and J is TRBJ2-1; D may be TRBD1 or TRBD2 (6 bases each). V shed 7 bases and J shed 6 bases, with 13 bases lying between them. Germline V gene lookup returns CDR1 ENHRY and CDR2 SYGVKD. The CDR3 loop spans 13 amino acids. CDR3 sequence: CAIKTGGGNEQFF. CDR3 nucleotides: TGTGCCATCAAGACTGGAGGGGGCAATGAGCAGTTCTTC.

This clonotype has more than one count but fewer than ten. V is TRBV5-8 and J is TRBJ2-2, with D perhaps matching TRBD2 (5 bases). Germline-derived CDR1 and CDR2 are SGHTS and YDEGEE. V was clipped by 0 bases and J by 5 bases, with 11 bases between them. The CDR3 has 15 amino acids. CDR3 in amino acids: CASSLAGVWTGELFF. CDR3 nucleotide sequence: TGTGCCAGCAGCTTGGCCGGGGTCTGGACCGGGGAGCTGTTTTTT.

The genes are TRBV12-3 or TRBV12-4 and TRBJ2-3; 10 bases match TRBD2. Trimming cost V 4 bases and J 3 bases; bases outside gene matches: 4. The CDR3 extends over 15 amino acids. The CDR3 DNA reads TGTGCCAGCAGTTCCAAGCGGGAGGGGACAGATACGCAGTATTTT. Protein sequence: CASSSKREGTDTQYF.

This clonotype occurred a few times. The gene calls are TRBV20-1 and TRBJ2-3; TRBD2 matches 10 bases. Germline V gene lookup returns CDR1 DFQATT and CDR2 SNEGSKA (reference sequence). The CDR3 is made up of 16 amino acids. The V and J ends lost 7 bases and 2 bases, in that order; junction bases with no gene match: 12. The CDR3 spells CSVMVAGGWDTDTQYF. The CDR3 bases are TGCAGTGTAATGGTAGCGGGAGGTTGGGACACAGATACGCAGTATTTT.

This clonotype has just a few counts. The chain is built from TRBV29-1 and TRBJ2-1; D gene unclear. V dropped 3 bases and J dropped 7 bases, with 19 bases sitting between them. The germline V gene has CDR1 SQVTM and CDR2 ANQGSEA. The length of the CDR3 is 15 residues. The CDR3, as DNA: TGCAGCGTTGAGGGCGCCAGTCTTCGGTCTAATGAGCAGTTCTTC. Its translation is CSVEGASLRSNEQFF.

The chain employs TRBV4-3 and TRBJ1-1; D unresolved. The germline V gene has CDR1 LGHNA and CDR2 YSLEER. The CDR3 contains 14 residues. V lost 4 bases and J lost 0, with 9 bases in between. DNA for the CDR3: TGCGCCAGCAGCCTCCGCGGTATGAACACTGAAGCTTTCTTT. This codes for CASSLRGMNTEAFF.

The chain joins TRBV20-1 to TRBJ2-7, with TRBD2 matching 8 bases. The CDR3 is 16 amino acids. Trimming removed 3 bases from V and 4 bases from J; junction bases left unmatched: 14. Germline values: CDR1 DFQATT, CDR2 SNEGSKA (reference sequence). This CDR3 reads CSASPGLVSSRYEQYF. The CDR3 nucleotides read TGCAGTGCTAGTCCGGGACTAGTATCGTCTAGGTACGAGCAGTACTTC.

The chain has TRBV10-3 and TRBJ2-1; D ambiguous. Between the trimmed V and J ends, which lost 5 bases and 0 bases, there was a span of 11 bases. The CDR3 loop spans 15 amino acids. CDR1 ENHRY and CDR2 SYGVKD come from the germline V gene. The CDR3 coding sequence is TGTGCCATCAGTAGAGGTCGGAGCTCCTACAATGAGCAGTTCTTC. This gives the protein CAISRGRSSYNEQFF.

In the case of this clonotype: At one end the junction does not follow the germline gene, possibly because of a read error. The chain uses TRBV7-7 and TRBJ1-6, with D maybe TRBD1 (5 bases). The CDR3 loop spans 15 amino acids. Germline lookup yields CDR1 SSHAT and CDR2 FNYEAQ (reference sequence). In nucleotides, the CDR3 is TGTGCTAGCAGCTTATCGTCCGTGGGGCCTTCACCCCTCCACTTT. Protein sequence: CASSLSSVGPSPLHF.

The table lists this clonotype with a few counts. CDR3 in DNA: TGTGCCAGCAGCTTAGTTTTAGGGGTGAACACTGAAGCTTTCTTT. Its protein product is CASSLVLGVNTEAFF. This chain uses TRBV11-2 with TRBJ1-1; possible D gene TRBD1, 5 bases. The CDR3 spans 15 residues. From germline, CDR1 is SGHAT and CDR2 FQNNGV. Trimming removed 1 base from V and 0 bases from J, with 9 bases in between.

This clonotype was detected only a few times. CDR3 bases: TGCAGCGTTCCACAGGCAGCGAGCACTGAAGCTTTCTTT. It codes for CSVPQAASTEAFF. The chain uses TRBV29-1 and TRBJ1-1; D possibly corresponds to TRBD1 (5 bases). From germline, CDR1 is SQVTM and CDR2 ANQGSEA. Between the trimmed V and J ends, which lost 5 bases and 4 bases, there was a span of 14 bases. The CDR3 length is 13 residues.

This clonotype was counted a few times. The V gene is TRBV18, the J gene TRBJ1-2; no clear D gene. The germline CDR1 and CDR2 sequences are KGHSH and LQKENI. V lost 1 base and J 4 bases, leaving 13 bases between the germline ends. The CDR3 length is 15 residues. CDR3 sequence reads: CASSPQIVRLYGYTF. In DNA, the CDR3 is TGTGCCAGCTCACCACAAATCGTACGACTCTATGGCTACACCTTC.

This clonotype was seen a handful of times. The V and J genes are TRBV25-1 and TRBJ2-2; D tentatively fits TRBD1 or TRBD2 (5 bases each). Trimming pared 4 bases from V and 3 bases from J, leaving 9 bases between. The CDR3 spans 14 residues. Germline CDR1 and CDR2: MGHDK and SYGVNS. CDR3 coding DNA: TGTGCCAGCAGTGGGGGGACCGACACCGGGGAGCTGTTTTTT. Translating gives CASSGGTDTGELFF.

This clonotype was counted ten times or more. The chain uses TRBV6-4 and TRBJ2-3, with TRBD2 matching over 7 bases. Germline CDR1 and CDR2: MRHNA and SNTAGT. The trim removed 0 bases at V and 2 bases at J, leaving 5 bases unmatched. The CDR3 totals 16 residues. CDR3 bases: TGTGCCAGCAGTGACTCTCCGGGAGGAAACACAGATACGCAGTATTTT. Protein sequence: CASSDSPGGNTDTQYF.

The rearrangement uses TRBV20-1 and TRBJ1-1; no firm D call. CDR3 length equals 14 residues. The V end was cut by 3 bases, the J end by 0 bases, with 11 bases between. Germline CDR1 reads DFQATT; CDR2 reads SNEGSKA (reference sequence). The chain's CDR3 is CSARADRLNTEAFF. The DNA for the CDR3 is TGCAGTGCTAGGGCGGACCGATTGAACACTGAAGCTTTCTTT.

This clonotype was counted only a few times. V gene TRBV9 combines with J gene TRBJ2-1, with a tentative D call TRBD2 (8 bases). CDR3 length: 14 amino acids. Trimming removed 3 bases at V and 9 bases at J, with 16 bases between. Per germline, CDR1 SGDLS and CDR2 YYNGEE. This CDR3 reads CASSEGAGGREQFF. As DNA, the CDR3 is TGTGCCAGCAGCGAGGGGGCGGGGGGTCGTGAGCAGTTCTTC.

This clonotype was seen many times. V and J are TRBV6-1 and TRBJ1-6; TRBD1 might be the D (5 bases). V was clipped by 6 bases and J by 4 bases, with 10 bases between them. Germline loops: CDR1 MNHNS, CDR2 SASEGT. The CDR3 consists of 14 residues. The DNA for the CDR3 is TGTGCCAGCAGGGTGAGGGGATATAATTCACCCCTCCACTTT. This sequence encodes CASRVRGYNSPLHF.

The V and J genes are TRBV28 and TRBJ1-2; a weak D match, TRBD1 (6 bases). The V end was cut by 3 bases, the J end by 6 bases, with 11 bases between. Germline V CDR1 and CDR2: MDHEN, SYDVKM. This CDR3 region has 13 residues. Here the CDR3 DNA reads TGTGCCAGCAGTTTTGCAGGGGCCCATGGCTACACCTTC. Encoded protein: CASSFAGAHGYTF.

This clonotype was detected a few times. The chain couples TRBV7-2 to TRBJ1-1, with D unclear. CDR1 and CDR2 from the germline V gene are SGHTA and FQGNSA. CDR3 length: 14 residues. V dropped 6 bases and J dropped 5 bases, with 16 bases sitting between them. The CDR3 here is CASRKRAPRTEAFF. The CDR3 nucleotides are TGTGCCAGCAGAAAAAGGGCCCCCCGAACTGAAGCTTTCTTT.

This rearrangement joins TRBV9 to TRBJ2-2; D possibly corresponds to TRBD1 (6 bases). The ends were cut back, 3 bases at V and 0 bases at J, with 12 bases in the middle. The germline V gene has CDR1 SGDLS and CDR2 YYNGEE. This CDR3 is built from 16 residues. The DNA of the CDR3 is TGTGCCAGCAGCGCCCTACAGGGATCGAACACCGGGGAGCTGTTTTTT. This encodes CASSALQGSNTGELFF.

The V call is TRBV4-1, the J call TRBJ1-6, with D unresolved. CDR1 and CDR2 (germline): MGHRA, YSYEKL. V lost 3 bases and J 2 bases, leaving 14 bases between the germline ends. The CDR3 spans 17 residues. The CDR3 DNA follows: TGCGCCAGCAGCCAGGAAAGAAGGGTGGCCTATAATTCACCCCTCCACTTT. Amino acid sequence: CASSQERRVAYNSPLHF.

The CDR3 nucleotides read TGTGCCAGCAGCCCTATGGACAGGGTAAACTACGAGCAGTACTTC. Its translation is CASSPMDRVNYEQYF. The chain carries TRBV7-9 and TRBJ2-7, with 8 positions matching TRBD1. The CDR3 has 15 residues. J was trimmed by 3 bases and V by 5 bases; bases with no gene match: 9. The germline CDR1 and CDR2 sequences are SEHNR and FQNEAQ (reference sequence).

This chain connects TRBV29-1 to TRBJ2-7, with D maybe TRBD2 (6 bases). The V gene lost 4 bases and the J gene lost 2 bases, with 15 bases spanning the gap. The CDR3 is made up of 14 amino acids. Germline-derived CDR1 and CDR2 are SQVTM and ANQGSEA. CDR3 DNA: TGCAGCGTTGTAGTGGATACTAGCCCCTACGAGCAGTACTTC. Protein: CSVVVDTSPYEQYF.

The table lists this clonotype with a few counts. CDR3 sequence: CASSQDSVNPEQYF. The DNA of the CDR3 is TGTGCCAGCAGCCAAGATTCAGTCAATCCGGAGCAGTACTTC. This chain joins TRBV4-2 and TRBJ2-7; no clear D. Trimming shortened V by 0 bases and J by 7 bases, and 13 bases separated the two germline ends. Germline V gives CDR1 LGHNA, CDR2 YNFKEQ. This CDR3 has 14 residues.

The rearrangement joins TRBV6-1 to TRBJ1-1; D possibly corresponds to TRBD1 (6 bases). This CDR3 region has 13 residues. Trimming took off 5 bases at V and 10 bases at J, with 17 bases between the two ends. CDR1 MNHNS and CDR2 SASEGT come from the germline V gene. CDR3 DNA: TGTGCCAGCAGTCCCAACCCACAGGGCGCAGCTTTCTTT. It specifies CASSPNPQGAAFF.